This is a list of T cell receptor beta chains from one sample in a study of T cell repertoires in cytomegalovirus infection. TCRdb re-called the reads with MiXCR, one entry per CDR3 protein. Here the sample spans 500,000 or so distinct CDR3 sequences, 16% being singletons. The specimen sequenced was CD8+ T cells from PBMCs. These TCRs come from a human donor in good health (CMV status not recorded). Some clones in this sample may be carry-over from other donors' samples. Each CDR3 is given with its conserved first and last residue. The D gene is left open where the match is weak.

j_call d_call v_call cdr3_aa
TRBJ2-5 NA TRBV12-3/TRBV12-4 CASSSRRDNVLETQYF
TRBJ1-3 NA TRBV15 CATSRDRGHRNTIYF
TRBJ1-2 TRBD1 TRBV29-1 CSVDQDRGSSYTF
TRBJ1-1 TRBD1 TRBV27 CASSSYTQGDTEAFF
TRBJ2-3 NA TRBV11-2 CASSLVGFSADTQYF
TRBJ2-7 NA TRBV6-1 CASRPGGGYEQYF
TRBJ2-2 NA TRBV2 CASTPGWRGPQTSDGELFF
TRBJ2-1 TRBD2 TRBV2 CASSEGLAGGYNEQFF
TRBJ2-1 TRBD2 TRBV11-3 CASSSELAGSNEQFF
TRBJ2-7 TRBD2 TRBV29-1 CSVVGAHSGEHF
TRBJ1-4 NA TRBV24-1 CATSDPSDSEKLFF
TRBJ1-5 TRBD1 TRBV15 CATSRGQGAKPQHF
TRBJ1-3 NA TRBV7-9 CASSLALRRAIYF
TRBJ2-1 TRBD2 TRBV5-3 CASKLTAGAPYNEQFF
TRBJ1-1 NA TRBV27 CASSPGPKGVGTEAFF
TRBJ2-1 NA TRBV4-2 CASSQGGKRLAF
TRBJ2-7 NA TRBV6-2/TRBV6-3 CASSPRTASEQYF
TRBJ1-5 NA TRBV19 CASSRSPGTQRRDQPQHF
TRBJ2-1 TRBD2 TRBV3-1 CASSWGTGLGFYEQFF
TRBJ2-1 TRBD2 TRBV7-3 CASSPLAGGDNEQFF
TRBJ2-5 TRBD1 TRBV19 CASSEDRGLQETQYF
TRBJ1-2 NA TRBV12-5 CASGLVDFPAVGGYTF
TRBJ1-2 TRBD1 TRBV20-1 CSAYTGGFPGYTF
TRBJ2-7 TRBD2 TRBV7-9 CASSLYREGEGEQYF
TRBJ1-5 NA TRBV19 CASRPPGTPSRPQHF
TRBJ1-2 NA TRBV7-6 CASSLADGAGYGYTF
TRBJ1-1 NA TRBV5-1 CASSSSGRLNTEAFF
TRBJ1-3 NA TRBV5-5 CASSPTDSYGNTKYF
TRBJ2-7 TRBD2 TRBV20-1 CSARAVAGGYEQYF
TRBJ2-1 NA TRBV6-2/TRBV6-3 CASSPQGGYFVEQFF
TRBJ2-1 TRBD2 TRBV7-2 CASNPKLAGYYNEQFF
TRBJ2-1 TRBD2 TRBV19 CASKTSGRGDNEQFF
TRBJ1-1 NA TRBV2 CASSEWGDDTEAFF
TRBJ2-7 NA TRBV5-4 CASSLVWGDYYEQYF
TRBJ2-3 NA TRBV2 CASSEGSSDTQYF
TRBJ1-1 NA TRBV5-6 CASSLAGSRNTEAFF
TRBJ2-3 NA TRBV9 CASSVEVGGSTDTQYF
TRBJ1-1 NA TRBV5-1 CASSLAGTRTEAFF
TRBJ1-2 NA TRBV6-1 CATHPYGGYTF
TRBJ1-2 NA TRBV12-5 CASGSGTDVYGYTF
TRBJ2-7 TRBD1 TRBV7-9 CASSFRDRIYEQYF
TRBJ2-3 NA TRBV7-3 CASSSPGGTDTQYF
TRBJ1-1 NA TRBV7-2 CASSHGVGVPNTEAFF
TRBJ2-3 TRBD2 TRBV6-4 CASSGTSGADTQYF
TRBJ2-7 TRBD2 TRBV27 CASSHTTSGPTYEQYF
TRBJ2-7 NA TRBV28 CASREILASSYEQYF
TRBJ1-2 NA TRBV6-4 CASSENSESTGYTF
TRBJ1-2 TRBD1 TRBV7-8 CASSLVPDQGTDGYTF
TRBJ1-5 NA TRBV13 CASSLGGAGNQPQHF
TRBJ1-2 NA TRBV5-1 CASSLARRDGYTF
TRBJ2-1 TRBD1 TRBV4-1 CASSSRDRGFNEQFF
TRBJ1-1 NA TRBV11-2 CASSLASGKANTEAFF
TRBJ1-1 TRBD1 TRBV5-6 CASSFGRTGRMNTEAFF